The 4 T cell receptor beta chains presented below share a single source sample, sequenced in a study of blood T cell repertoires in COVID-19. The data were produced by immunoSEQ multiplex PCR, yet TCRdb's version contains in-frame clones alone and is incomplete. The table shows some 97,000 clones, with 80% to 90% occurring only once. Material: PBMCs or T cells enriched from blood (not recorded which). These TCRs come from a woman between 50 and 59 years old who had recovered from COVID-19.

The chain is built from TRBV29-1 and TRBJ2-4; D unclear. Germline CDR1 reads SQVTM; CDR2 reads ANQGSEA. The CDR3 loop spans 12 amino acids. Trimming left V 4 bases short and J 7 bases short, with 11 bases between. The chain's CDR3 is CSVGGALNIQYF. In DNA, the CDR3 is TGCAGCGTTGGCGGCGCCTTGAACATTCAGTACTTC.

This chain connects TRBV5-1 to TRBJ2-3; TRBD1 agrees at 7 bases. V lost 6 bases and J lost 2; bases outside the gene matches: 6. Germline V gives CDR1 SGHRS, CDR2 YFSETQ. This CDR3 spans 14 amino acids. The CDR3 region is CASTPGTATDTQYF. The CDR3 DNA reads as TGCGCCAGCACCCCTGGGACAGCCACAGATACGCAGTATTTT.

As DNA, the CDR3 is TGTGCCAGCAGCCAAGTATGGCAGGGTGGAAACACCATATATTTT. Its translation: CASSQVWQGGNTIYF. V and J are TRBV14 and TRBJ1-3; D is perhaps TRBD1 (5 bases). Trimming shortened V by 1 base and J by 3 bases, and 10 bases separated the two germline ends. Germline CDR1 and CDR2: SGHDN and FVKESK. This CDR3 contains 15 residues.

This clone was seen just once. The CDR3 region is CASRPPEWEGYTF. For the CDR3, the DNA is TGTGCCAGCAGACCCCCGGAGTGGGAGGGCTACACCTTC. V gene TRBV2 combines with J gene TRBJ1-2; D gene unclear. Trimming removed 6 bases at V and 8 bases at J, with 16 bases between. The germline CDR1 and CDR2 sequences are SNHLY and FYNNEI. CDR3 size: 13 residues. Looking up the rest from reference TRBV2 and TRBJ1-2 gives the full variable domain: EPEVTQTPSHQVTQMGQEVILRCVPISNHLYFYWYRQILGQKVEFLVSFYNNEISEKSEIFDDQFSVERPDGSNFTLKIRSTKLEDSAMYFCASRPPEWEGYTFGSGTRLTVV.